Following are 32 T cell receptor beta chains from one sample sequenced in a study of CD8+ T cells in alopecia areata. RNA extraction was followed by reverse transcription into cDNA, which acted as the sequencing template. Sequencing was performed with immunoSEQ multiplex PCR; in TCRdb, only in-frame clones are kept and a portion is missing. The sample lists 50,000 to 65,000 clones; roughly 50% were seen once. The treatment: oral pan-JAK inhibitor, 5-10 mg twice daily. The sequencing used CD8+ T cells sorted from blood, collected at roughly week 38, from a patient treated with tofacitinib. Receptor source: a human donor with alopecia areata.

The chain joins TRBV6-1 to TRBJ1-5, with TRBD1 as a possible D gene (6 bases). This CDR3 contains 13 residues. Germline CDR1 MNHNS, CDR2 SASEGT. The ends were cut back, 6 bases at V and 5 bases at J, with 11 bases in the middle. The CDR3 spells CASSDTGYQPQHF. CDR3 DNA: TGTGCCAGCAGCGATACAGGGTATCAGCCCCAGCATTTT.

The chain is built from TRBV30 and TRBJ2-1; 10 bases are shared with TRBD2. V lost 7 bases to trimming and J lost 9 bases; unmatched junction nucleotides: 9. The germline V gene encodes CDR1 GTSNPN and CDR2 SVGIG (reference sequence). CDR3 length equals 13 residues. The CDR3 protein is CAFQREGRGEQFF. CDR3 in DNA: TGTGCCTTCCAGCGGGAGGGCCGGGGTGAGCAGTTCTTC.

This clone was counted only a few times. This chain joins TRBV30 and TRBJ2-1; D gene unclear. V dropped 5 bases and J dropped 4 bases, with 12 bases sitting between them. CDR3 length equals 13 residues. Germline CDR1 is GTSNPN and CDR2 is SVGIG (reference sequence). CDR3: CAWGTRVYNEQFF. The CDR3 DNA sequence: TGTGCCTGGGGCACTCGGGTTTACAATGAGCAGTTCTTC.

This chain links TRBV7-9 with TRBJ2-5; 7 bases are shared with TRBD1. This CDR3 has 13 residues. The J segment lost 1 base and the V segment lost 5 bases, leaving 1 base of the junction unmatched. CDR1 and CDR2 from the germline V gene are SEHNR and FQNEAQ (reference sequence). As DNA, the CDR3 is TGTGCCAGCAGCGGGACAGCCCAAGAGACCCAGTACTTC. Its protein is CASSGTAQETQYF.

In its sample, this clone was seen a few times. The chain has TRBV30 and TRBJ1-4; 7 bases are a match to TRBD1. Germline V gives CDR1 GTSNPN, CDR2 SVGIG (reference sequence). The CDR3 length is 14 residues. The J segment lost 4 bases and the V segment lost 3 bases, leaving 5 bases of the junction unmatched. Here the CDR3 reads CAWRRDSHNEKLFF. As DNA, the CDR3 is TGTGCCTGGAGGAGGGACAGCCATAATGAAAAACTGTTTTTT.

V usage is TRBV7-9 and J usage is TRBJ2-1; 7 bases agree with TRBD2. Germline trimming cut 5 bases from V and 3 bases from J; bases unmatched to any gene: 10. The CDR3 has 16 residues. CDR1 SEHNR and CDR2 FQNEAQ come from the germline V gene (reference sequence). CDR3: CASSPWGSGVYNEQFF. The CDR3 bases are TGTGCCAGCAGCCCCTGGGGAAGCGGGGTCTACAATGAGCAGTTCTTC.

Remarks on this clone: Germline is not matched at one junction end, which may reflect a read error. The chain combines TRBV7-9 with TRBJ2-7; D unresolved. Germline assignment: CDR1 SEHNR and CDR2 FQNEAQ (reference sequence). This CDR3 region has 15 residues. The chain's CDR3 is CASSLEVGRFYEQYF. The CDR3 nucleotides read TGTGCTAGCAGCTTAGAGGTCGGCAGGTTCTACGAGCAGTACTTC.

The chain recombines TRBV30 with TRBJ1-2; tentative D call: TRBD1 (6 bases). This CDR3 comprises 13 residues. Germline CDR1 is GTSNPN and CDR2 is SVGIG (reference sequence). The V gene lost 2 bases and the J gene lost 5 bases, with 12 bases spanning the gap. CDR3 sequence: CAWSPGVGYGYTF. The CDR3 bases are TGTGCCTGGAGTCCAGGGGTAGGATATGGCTACACCTTC.

This chain links TRBV29-1 with TRBJ2-6, with D hard to call. Trimming removed 7 bases at V and 0 bases at J, with 13 bases between. Germline V gene sequence: CDR1 SQVTM, CDR2 ANQGSEA. This CDR3 spans 15 amino acids. Here the CDR3 DNA reads TGCAGCGCCGTAACATTCCACTCTGGGGCCAACGTCCTGACTTTC. It encodes CSAVTFHSGANVLTF.

This clone has only a few counts. The chain combines TRBV29-1 with TRBJ1-2; D is perhaps TRBD1 (6 bases). Germline values: CDR1 SQVTM, CDR2 ANQGSEA. V was trimmed by 3 bases and J by 3 bases, leaving 8 bases between them. This CDR3 has 12 residues. CDR3 residues: CSVDAGDYGYTF. In nucleotides, the CDR3 is TGCAGCGTTGACGCAGGGGACTATGGCTACACCTTC.

This clone appeared a few times. The CDR3 reads CSARTPEAFF. In DNA, the CDR3 is TGCAGCGCCAGAACCCCTGAAGCTTTCTTT. V usage is TRBV29-1 and J usage is TRBJ1-1, with no clear D. Germline V gene lookup returns CDR1 SQVTM and CDR2 ANQGSEA. CDR3 size: 10 residues. Trimming took 7 bases from V and 6 from J, leaving 9 bases between them.

The chain is built from TRBV9 and TRBJ2-5, with D uncertain. The CDR3 has 14 amino acids. The germline gives CDR1 SGDLS, CDR2 YYNGEE. V was trimmed by 0 bases and J by 1 base, leaving 7 bases between them. CDR3 DNA: TGTGCCAGCAGCGTAGGATGGGGCCAAGAGACCCAGTACTTC. Translating gives CASSVGWGQETQYF.

This chain connects TRBV19 to TRBJ2-4, with D uncertain. This CDR3 contains 12 residues. V was cut by 6 bases and J by 11 bases, with 14 bases left in between. Germline V gene lookup returns CDR1 LNHDA and CDR2 SQIVND (reference sequence). In DNA, the CDR3 is TGTGCCAGTAGCGGTCTAGGAGTGGTTCAGTACTTC. Translated: CASSGLGVVQYF.

CDR3 protein: CASSLVGYEQYF. The CDR3 bases are TGTGCCAGCAGCTTAGTAGGTTACGAGCAGTACTTC. This chain connects TRBV11-2 to TRBJ2-7; D unresolved. The V end was cut by 1 base, the J end by 4 bases, with 5 bases between. The germline V gene encodes CDR1 SGHAT and CDR2 FQNNGV. This CDR3 spans 12 amino acids.

The chain couples TRBV5-1 to TRBJ2-7; unclear D gene. Germline lookup yields CDR1 SGHRS and CDR2 YFSETQ. V lost 4 bases and J lost 3, with 11 bases in between. This CDR3 has 13 residues. The CDR3 nucleotides read TGCGCCAGCAGCGGCGTGGGAAACTACGAGCAGTACTTC. It is translated as CASSGVGNYEQYF.

The chain combines TRBV30 with TRBJ2-1; 8 bases are shared with TRBD2. The germline gives CDR1 GTSNPN, CDR2 SVGIG (reference sequence). V shed 7 bases and J 3 bases; nucleotides not matched to a gene: 2. This CDR3 is 12 amino acids long. The CDR3 bases are TGTGCCTACAGCGGGAGCTACAATGAGCAGTTCTTC. It codes for CAYSGSYNEQFF.

The chain is built from TRBV5-1 and TRBJ2-7, with no clear D. Germline V gene data show CDR1 as SGHRS and CDR2 as YFSETQ. The CDR3 contains 15 residues. The V end lost 2 bases, the J end lost 3 bases, and 15 bases lay between the germline ends. The CDR3 sequence: CASSFLTTKGYEQYF. CDR3 nucleotide sequence: TGCGCCAGCAGCTTCCTGACAACTAAGGGCTACGAGCAGTACTTC.

This chain's CDR3 is CASTSLKVYNEQFF. The CDR3 DNA sequence: TGTGCCAGCACCTCCCTCAAGGTATACAATGAGCAGTTCTTC. The V and J genes are TRBV7-2 and TRBJ2-1; no definite D call. With 7 bases removed from V and 4 bases from J, the gap between germline ends came to 14 bases. Germline V lookup: CDR1 SGHTA, CDR2 FQGNSA. The CDR3 spans 14 residues.

This chain connects TRBV25-1 to TRBJ2-7; D is possibly TRBD1 (5 bases). The germline CDR1 and CDR2 sequences are MGHDK and SYGVNS. This CDR3 comprises 15 residues. Trimming stripped 0 bases from V and 0 bases from J, with 9 bases between. In DNA, the CDR3 is TGTGCCAGCAGTGAATATGTCAGGGACTCCTACGAGCAGTACTTC. The encoded protein is CASSEYVRDSYEQYF.

This clone was seen more than once but under ten times. The chain combines TRBV9 with TRBJ2-4; no reliable D call. The CDR3 covers 12 residues. V shed 4 bases and J shed 8 bases, with 10 bases lying between them. In germline, CDR1 is SGDLS, CDR2 YYNGEE. The CDR3 loop is CASSQNNDIQYF. For the CDR3, the DNA is TGTGCCAGCAGCCAGAATAATGACATTCAGTACTTC.

This clone has more than one count but fewer than ten. The chain links TRBV28 to TRBJ2-7; tentative D call: TRBD2 (5 bases). Germline loops: CDR1 MDHEN, CDR2 SYDVKM. The V end lost 7 bases, the J end lost 3 bases, and 7 bases lay between the germline ends. This CDR3 region has 11 residues. The CDR3 DNA reads as TGTGCCAGCACAGAGGGCTACGAGCAGTACTTC. Residues: CASTEGYEQYF.

This clone was observed a few times. This chain joins TRBV29-1 and TRBJ1-1; a weak D match, TRBD1 (5 bases). V lost 3 bases to trimming and J lost 1 base, with 9 bases between them. This CDR3 comprises 13 residues. The germline V gene encodes CDR1 SQVTM and CDR2 ANQGSEA. The CDR3 is CSVDPQANTEAFF. The CDR3 nucleotides are TGCAGCGTTGATCCACAGGCGAACACTGAAGCTTTCTTT.

The V gene is TRBV30, the J gene TRBJ2-7; TRBD1 might be the D (7 bases). Trimming removed 5 bases from V and 3 bases from J, with 14 bases in between. Germline V gene data show CDR1 as GTSNPN and CDR2 as SVGIG (reference sequence). CDR3 length equals 13 residues. CDR3 DNA sequence: TGTGCCTGGGCTTACAGGGGAGGCTACGAGCAGTACTTC. This sequence encodes CAWAYRGGYEQYF. Drawing the rest from reference TRBV30 and TRBJ2-7, the complete variable domain is SQTIHQWPATLVQPVGSPLSLECTVEGTSNPNLYWYRQAAGRGLQLLFYSVGIGQISSEVPQNLSASRPQDRQFILSSKKLLLSDSGFYLCAWAYRGGYEQYFGPGTRLTVT.

This chain links TRBV5-1 with TRBJ1-1; TRBD1 matches at 8 bases. J lost 8 bases, V lost 0 bases, and 3 bases had no gene match. Germline CDR1 and CDR2: SGHRS and YFSETQ. This CDR3 is 13 amino acids long. The CDR3 coding sequence is TGCGCCAGCAGCTTGGCAGGACAGGGAGAAGCTTTCTTT. Protein: CASSLAGQGEAFF.

DNA for the CDR3: TGTGCCAGCAGCGTTAGGACTAGCGGAAACCAAGAGACCCAGTACTTC. It specifies CASSVRTSGNQETQYF. The rearrangement uses TRBV9 and TRBJ2-5; 10 bases fit TRBD2. V trimming: 2 bases; J trimming: 0 bases; junction bases outside the gene matches: 4. This CDR3 has 16 residues. CDR1 is SGDLS and CDR2 is YYNGEE in the germline V gene.

This clone showed up just a few times. CDR3 sequence reads: CASRWGNTEAFF. CDR3 bases: TGTGCCAGTCGATGGGGGAACACTGAAGCTTTCTTT. This sequence joins TRBV27 and TRBJ1-1; no reliable D call. Germline V gene lookup returns CDR1 MNHEY and CDR2 SMNVEV (reference sequence). The CDR3 consists of 12 residues. V shed 9 bases and J shed 1 base, with 9 bases lying between them.

This clone is labeled as medium-sized. At one boundary the junction diverges from the germline segment, which might be a read error. This chain uses TRBV7-9 with TRBJ2-3, with TRBD2 identical over 8 bases. Germline V gene lookup returns CDR1 SEHNR and CDR2 FQNEAQ (reference sequence). The CDR3 length is 13 residues. CDR3 in amino acids: CASSALAGPLQGF. For the CDR3, the DNA is TGTGCCAGCAGCGCCCTAGCGGGCCCTCTCCAGGGTTTT.

This clone was recorded a few times. The chain has TRBV19 and TRBJ2-7, with 7 bases that match TRBD2. CDR3 length: 14 amino acids. Trimming removed 6 bases from V and 4 bases from J; junction bases left unmatched: 9. Germline V CDR1 and CDR2: LNHDA, SQIVND (reference sequence). CDR3 bases: TGTGCCAGTAGCCAACGCGGGAGAACGTACGAGCAGTACTTC. It codes for CASSQRGRTYEQYF.

The chain is built from TRBV6-5 and TRBJ1-2, with a weak D call TRBD1 (5 bases). V lost 3 bases and J lost 4, with 12 bases in between. Germline CDR1 and CDR2: MNHEY and SVGAGI. CDR3 length equals 14 residues. CDR3: CASSYKGPSYGYTF. In DNA, the CDR3 is TGTGCCAGCAGTTATAAGGGACCGAGCTATGGCTACACCTTC.

This clone was seen a few times. V usage is TRBV30 and J usage is TRBJ2-2; 10 bases line up with TRBD1. This CDR3 contains 16 residues. J gave up 3 bases and V 4 bases, and 8 bases lay outside the gene matches. Per germline, CDR1 GTSNPN and CDR2 SVGIG (reference sequence). CDR3 nucleotide sequence: TGTGCCTGGATCCCTAGGGGACAGGGGTACACCGGGGAGCTGTTTTTT. Translation gives CAWIPRGQGYTGELFF. Filled out from reference TRBV30 and TRBJ2-2, the complete variable domain reads SQTIHQWPATLVQPVGSPLSLECTVEGTSNPNLYWYRQAAGRGLQLLFYSVGIGQISSEVPQNLSASRPQDRQFILSSKKLLLSDSGFYLCAWIPRGQGYTGELFFGEGSRLTVL.

This clone was picked up a small number of times. V usage is TRBV5-6 and J usage is TRBJ2-7; TRBD2 matches at 12 bases. The CDR3 runs to 15 residues. Unmatched junction bases numbered 4, after V lost 4 bases and J lost 2 bases. The V gene's germline CDR1 is SGHDT and CDR2 YYEEEE. The CDR3 protein is CASSSGLAGPYEQYF. In DNA form, the CDR3 reads TGTGCCAGCAGCAGCGGACTAGCGGGGCCCTACGAGCAGTACTTC.

The chain joins TRBV29-1 to TRBJ1-1; 7 bases map to TRBD1. CDR1 is SQVTM, CDR2 ANQGSEA, per germline. J lost 3 bases, V lost 6 bases, and 13 bases had no gene match. This CDR3 region has 15 residues. Written as DNA, the CDR3 is TGCAGCGTGGCGGGACAGACCCCAGGCGACACTGAAGCTTTCTTT. It specifies CSVAGQTPGDTEAFF.